This paragraph reports one T cell receptor (beta chain). Using a J-beta primer mix together with a sample-barcoded 5' primer, a second PCR was run for roughly 6 to 12 cycles. TCRdb re-called the 5' RACE reads with MiXCR, one entry per CDR3 protein. The table has 1.5 million to 2 million distinct CDR3 sequences, less than 50% seen once. This record belongs to a study of blood T cells in healthy people across ages. From germline, CDR1 is DFQATT and CDR2 SNEGSKA (reference sequence). J was trimmed by 2 bases and V by 6 bases; bases with no gene match: 11. This CDR3 has 15 residues. This chain uses TRBV20-1 with TRBJ2-3; 7 bases are a match to TRBD2. Sequencing input: blood. This receptor was obtained from a woman between 40 and 50 years old in good health. CDR3 DNA: TGCAGTGCCAGTAATTCAGCGGGGAACACAGATACGCAGTATTTT. Translated, it gives CSASNSAGNTDTQYF.